The 30 T cell receptor beta chains listed next were all sequenced from one sample in a study of CD8 T cells in Susac syndrome. Random hexamers were used to reverse transcribe the RNA input (0.5 to 1 ug). In TCRdb, the immunoSEQ multiplex PCR reads were re-called with MiXCR into one record per CDR3 protein. The table lists some 160,000 distinct CDR3 sequences, under 95% of them singletons, with roughly 0.12% in the top ten. Sample: CD4+ T cells from PBMCs. The receptors come from a human donor with Susac syndrome.

The chain recombines TRBV7-8 with TRBJ1-5; 9 nucleotides agree with TRBD1. This CDR3 comprises 14 residues. From germline, CDR1 is SGHVS and CDR2 FQNEAQ. V trimming: 5 bases; J trimming: 5 bases; junction bases outside the gene matches: 4. The CDR3 loop reads CASSEQGADQPQHF. The CDR3 region has the DNA TGTGCCAGCAGCGAACAGGGGGCTGATCAGCCCCAGCATTTT. The whole variable domain, filled in from reference TRBV7-8 and TRBJ1-5, reads GAGVSQSPRYKVAKRGQDVALRCDPISGHVSLFWYQQALGQGPEFLTYFQNEAQLDKSGLPSDRFFAERPEGSVSTLKIQRTQQEDSAVYLCASSEQGADQPQHFGDGTRLSIL.

This chain joins TRBV7-9 and TRBJ2-7; 9 nucleotides line up with TRBD1. CDR1 and CDR2 from the germline V gene are SEHNR and FQNEAQ (reference sequence). This CDR3 contains 16 residues. V lost 5 bases, J lost 0 bases, and 8 bases stayed unmatched. CDR3 loop: CASSTRDRANSYEQYF. In nucleotides, the CDR3 is TGTGCCAGCAGCACCCGGGACAGGGCGAACTCCTACGAGCAGTACTTC.

The chain employs TRBV5-1 and TRBJ2-3; tentative D call: TRBD1 (5 bases). V was clipped by 2 bases and J by 3 bases, with 13 bases between them. The V gene's germline CDR1 is SGHRS and CDR2 YFSETQ. The CDR3 loop spans 15 amino acids. In nucleotides, the CDR3 is TGCGCCAGCAGCTTCGCAGGGATAGAGACAGATACGCAGTATTTT. Its protein product is CASSFAGIETDTQYF.

V and J are TRBV5-4 and TRBJ2-5; TRBD2 is a possible D gene (6 bases). CDR1 is SGHNT and CDR2 is YYREEE in the germline V gene (reference sequence). V lost 1 base and J 2 bases, leaving 12 bases between the germline ends. The CDR3 totals 15 residues. For the CDR3, the DNA is TGTGCCAGCAGCTTGTCCCCGGGACTGCAAGAGACCCAGTACTTC. Translation: CASSLSPGLQETQYF.

This clonotype was found once. This sequence joins TRBV2 and TRBJ2-5, with D perhaps TRBD1 or TRBD2 (5 bases each). The CDR3 loop spans 15 amino acids. CDR1 is SNHLY, CDR2 FYNNEI, per germline. Trimming removed 8 bases from V and 3 bases from J, with 19 bases in between. Here the CDR3 reads CASGSRGGREETQYF. The CDR3 DNA reads as TGTGCCAGCGGGAGTAGGGGCGGGCGAGAAGAGACCCAGTACTTC. Variable domain in full (rest from reference TRBV2 and TRBJ2-5): EPEVTQTPSHQVTQMGQEVILRCVPISNHLYFYWYRQILGQKVEFLVSFYNNEISEKSEIFDDQFSVERPDGSNFTLKIRSTKLEDSAMYFCASGSRGGREETQYFGPGTRLLVL.

CDR3 coding DNA: TGTGCCAGCAGCACCCGGGCCGAATCCTACGAGCAGTACTTC. Translating gives CASSTRAESYEQYF. This rearrangement joins TRBV9 to TRBJ2-7; D unresolved. Trimming took off 4 bases at V and 1 base at J, with 12 bases between the two ends. Germline CDR1 and CDR2: SGDLS and YYNGEE. This CDR3 region has 14 residues.

The chain joins TRBV20-1 to TRBJ2-7; possible D gene TRBD2, 7 bases. This CDR3 is built from 12 residues. Germline V CDR1 and CDR2: DFQATT, SNEGSKA (reference sequence). Trimming removed 7 bases at V and 3 bases at J, with 13 bases between. The CDR3 reads CSVKGGGYEQYF. The CDR3 DNA is TGCAGTGTCAAAGGGGGGGGCTACGAGCAGTACTTC.

The chain is built from TRBV12-5 and TRBJ2-4, with unresolved D. The ends were cut back, 4 bases at V and 6 bases at J, with 4 bases in the middle. The CDR3 has 11 amino acids. CDR1 is LGHNT and CDR2 is FRNRAP in the germline V gene. The CDR3 coding sequence is TGTGCTAGTGGTTGGGGAAACATTCAGTACTTC. Encoded protein: CASGWGNIQYF.

The V gene is TRBV20-1, the J gene TRBJ2-7, with 7 positions matching TRBD1. The CDR3 totals 14 residues. V lost 0 bases, J lost 2 bases, and 4 bases stayed unmatched. CDR1 is DFQATT, CDR2 SNEGSKA, per germline (reference sequence). CDR3 sequence reads: CSAREQGNPYEQYF. CDR3 nucleotide sequence: TGCAGTGCTAGAGAACAGGGGAACCCCTACGAGCAGTACTTC.

The chain uses TRBV12-3 or TRBV12-4 and TRBJ2-5; D is unresolved. The CDR3 has 12 residues. Trimming took off 1 base at V and 4 bases at J, with 4 bases between the two ends. For the CDR3, the DNA is TGTGCCAGCAGTTTAGGAAGAGAGACCCAGTACTTC. As protein: CASSLGRETQYF.

V is TRBV18 and J is TRBJ2-3, with D maybe TRBD1 (6 bases). The CDR3 runs to 14 residues. V was cut by 3 bases and J by 4 bases, with 11 bases left in between. Germline V gene sequence: CDR1 KGHSH, CDR2 LQKENI. The CDR3 DNA sequence: TGTGCCAGCTCACCGATACAGGGCTCAGATACGCAGTATTTT. It encodes CASSPIQGSDTQYF.

V and J are TRBV2 and TRBJ1-2; D is undetermined. The germline gives CDR1 SNHLY, CDR2 FYNNEI. V was clipped by 6 bases and J by 0 bases, with 8 bases between them. This CDR3 contains 13 residues. CDR3 coding DNA: TGTGCCAGCAGCAAAAAAACTAACTATGGCTACACCTTC. It translates to CASSKKTNYGYTF.

V gene TRBV7-8 combines with J gene TRBJ2-2; possible D gene TRBD1, 5 bases. Between the trimmed V and J ends, which lost 1 base and 4 bases, there was a span of 7 bases. The CDR3 contains 14 residues. Germline CDR1 and CDR2: SGHVS and FQNEAQ. CDR3: CASSLGQSTGELFF. The CDR3 DNA sequence: TGTGCCAGCAGCTTAGGACAGTCCACCGGGGAGCTGTTTTTT.

This sequence joins TRBV4-2 and TRBJ2-1, with D possibly being TRBD1 (6 bases). CDR1 is LGHNA and CDR2 is YNFKEQ in the germline V gene. V dropped 4 bases and J dropped 0 bases, with 16 bases sitting between them. This CDR3 has 17 amino acids. CDR3: CASSPKWDTSSYNEQFF. The DNA for the CDR3 is TGTGCCAGCAGCCCAAAGTGGGACACCAGCTCCTACAATGAGCAGTTCTTC.

The chain uses TRBV7-2 and TRBJ1-2; the match to TRBD1 covers 7 bases. CDR1 is SGHTA, CDR2 FQGNSA, per germline. The CDR3 is 13 residues long. V shed 8 bases and J 8 bases; nucleotides not matched to a gene: 11. The CDR3 reads CASGEGAGVGYTF. The CDR3 region has the DNA TGTGCCAGCGGTGAGGGGGCAGGGGTCGGCTACACCTTC.

The chain carries TRBV20-1 and TRBJ2-7, with D uncertain. The CDR3 runs to 12 residues. Deletions cut 6 bases from V and 0 bases from J, with 9 bases between. Per germline, CDR1 DFQATT and CDR2 SNEGSKA (reference sequence). As DNA, the CDR3 is TGCAGTGCAAGCTTCATCTCCTACGAGCAGTACTTC. Its translation is CSASFISYEQYF.

V gene TRBV29-1 combines with J gene TRBJ2-3; maybe TRBD1 (8 bases). The CDR3 is 15 residues long. The germline CDR1 and CDR2 sequences are SQVTM and ANQGSEA. V lost 6 bases and J 2 bases, leaving 18 bases between the germline ends. In DNA, the CDR3 is TGCAGCGTAGCGGGACAGGTCGTACTCACAGATACGCAGTATTTT. Residues: CSVAGQVVLTDTQYF.

This chain links TRBV29-1 with TRBJ1-2, with D possibly matching TRBD1 (5 bases). V lost 5 bases, J lost 5 bases, and 12 bases lay in between. The germline gives CDR1 SQVTM, CDR2 ANQGSEA. The CDR3 runs to 12 residues. The CDR3 here is CSVSGGMYGYTF. DNA for the CDR3: TGCAGCGTTTCGGGGGGAATGTATGGCTACACCTTC.

The chain combines TRBV29-1 with TRBJ2-7, with TRBD1 matching over 7 bases. The junction had 6 bases not matched to a gene; V was cut back by 7 bases and J by 3 bases. Per germline, CDR1 SQVTM and CDR2 ANQGSEA. The CDR3 runs 12 residues. This CDR3 reads CSATWDSYEQYF. CDR3 nucleotides: TGCAGCGCCACCTGGGACAGCTACGAGCAGTACTTC.

The gene calls are TRBV2 and TRBJ1-6, with D tentatively TRBD1 (5 bases). CDR3 length equals 14 residues. CDR1 is SNHLY, CDR2 FYNNEI, per germline. V was pared by 6 bases and J by 7 bases, with 13 bases between. CDR3 nucleotide sequence: TGTGCCAGCAGGAGGGGTCCCCCCAATTCACCCCTCCACTTT. Residues: CASRRGPPNSPLHF.

The J gene is TRBJ1-2, the V gene TRBV7-2; a possible D gene is TRBD1 (5 bases). Looked up from germline, CDR1 is SGHTA and CDR2 is FQGNSA. There are 12 residues in the CDR3. Trimming left V 11 bases short and J 10 bases short, with 20 bases between. The CDR3: CADRGVRGDYTF. DNA of the CDR3: TGTGCCGACCGGGGCGTCCGGGGTGACTACACCTTC.

The chain recombines TRBV27 with TRBJ1-2; 7 bases match TRBD1. Germline trimming cut 5 bases from V and 4 bases from J; bases unmatched to any gene: 10. The CDR3 extends over 15 amino acids. CDR1 is MNHEY and CDR2 is SMNVEV in the germline V gene (reference sequence). The CDR3 coding sequence is TGTGCCAGCAGTGCCCGACAGGGTATCCCCTATGGCTACACCTTC. Amino acids: CASSARQGIPYGYTF.

A single count supports this clonotype. The V call is TRBV30, the J call TRBJ2-3, with unresolved D. The CDR3 length is 13 residues. Germline CDR1 is GTSNPN and CDR2 is SVGIG (reference sequence). V was pared by 2 bases and J by 2 bases, with 8 bases between. The CDR3, as DNA: TGTGCCTGGAGTCCTCTACTCACAGATACGCAGTATTTT. This sequence encodes CAWSPLLTDTQYF.

CDR3 amino acids: CASSQEAGPTDTQYF. The CDR3, as DNA: TGTGCCAGCAGCCAAGAGGCAGGACCCACAGATACGCAGTATTTT. The chain employs TRBV4-2 and TRBJ2-3, with no clear D. This CDR3 is built from 15 residues. V lost 0 bases and J lost 2, with 9 bases in between. Germline V lookup: CDR1 LGHNA, CDR2 YNFKEQ.

The V call is TRBV5-1, the J call TRBJ1-1; D is uncertain. Germline V gene data show CDR1 as SGHRS and CDR2 as YFSETQ. V lost 4 bases, J lost 4 bases, and 17 bases lay in between. The CDR3 loop spans 15 amino acids. The chain's CDR3 is CASSDSGQPGTEAFF. The CDR3 DNA reads as TGCGCCAGCAGCGATTCCGGGCAGCCGGGCACTGAAGCTTTCTTT.

The chain recombines TRBV29-1 with TRBJ1-1; D ambiguous. CDR3 length equals 13 residues. Trimming stripped 3 bases from V and 1 base from J, with 9 bases between. From germline, CDR1 is SQVTM and CDR2 ANQGSEA. Here the CDR3 reads CSVEKDRNTEAFF. The CDR3 DNA sequence: TGCAGCGTTGAGAAGGACCGGAACACTGAAGCTTTCTTT.

This sequence joins TRBV12-3 or TRBV12-4 and TRBJ1-2, with 7 bases matching TRBD1. Trimming cost V 6 bases and J 13 bases; bases outside gene matches: 11. The CDR3 totals 12 residues. The CDR3 DNA follows: TGTGCCAGCAGGGGACAGCTCCTGGGGGTCACCTTC. Its translation: CASRGQLLGVTF.

The table lists this clonotype with a count of one. V and J are TRBV29-1 and TRBJ1-1; D remains ambiguous. V was trimmed by 5 bases and J by 1 base, leaving 14 bases between them. The CDR3 extends over 14 amino acids. The germline V gene has CDR1 SQVTM and CDR2 ANQGSEA. The CDR3 coding sequence is TGCAGCGTTATGAGGGCCCGGGGGAACACTGAAGCTTTCTTT. It encodes CSVMRARGNTEAFF.

The rearrangement uses TRBV9 and TRBJ2-5, with 11 bases identical to TRBD2. The trim removed 0 bases at V and 13 bases at J, leaving 8 bases unmatched. Germline V gene data show CDR1 as SGDLS and CDR2 as YYNGEE. This CDR3 contains 14 residues. DNA of the CDR3: TGTGCCAGCAGCGTAGAAGGTAGCGGGGGGGTCCGGTACTTC. It translates to CASSVEGSGGVRYF.

The rearrangement joins TRBV20-1 to TRBJ1-5; D perhaps matches TRBD1 (6 bases). Trimming stripped 0 bases from V and 2 bases from J, with 14 bases between. Germline loops: CDR1 DFQATT, CDR2 SNEGSKA (reference sequence). The CDR3 length is 16 residues. CDR3 bases: TGCAGTGCTAGAGACCCACAGGGAGCGGGCAATCAGCCCCAGCATTTT. Amino acid sequence: CSARDPQGAGNQPQHF.